This T cell receptor (beta chain) derives from a study of cytomegalovirus exposure and HLA in healthy donors. A note on this clone: Its matching antigen is unknown.

Findings of the study overall: Earlier analysis yielded a pattern in which most TCR beta V segments were productive about 87% or about 30% of the time. There were reportedly fewer N-insertions in an Asian-associated ancestry cluster than the roughly 670-donor mean, in a later analysis. Sequencing probably produced one cluster of sequence variants that were highly shared.

13 Jbeta primers and 60 Vbeta primers were used for the PCR. Generated by immunoSEQ multiplex PCR, the TCRdb table keeps only in-frame clones and is missing some. The sample includes around 200,000 clones, under 85% seen only once; the top ten take 10%. The receptor was isolated from a woman aged 50 to 60 in good health and CMV-seropositive. Sequenced sample: PBMCs.

In DNA, the CDR3 is TGTGCCAGCAGCTTACAGTCCGATCGAACTGAAGCTTTCTTT. This sequence encodes CASSLQSDRTEAFF. The rearrangement links TRBV11-2 to TRBJ1-1, with no clear D. Germline CDR1 and CDR2: SGHAT and FQNNGV. The CDR3 spans 14 residues. With 2 bases removed from V and 5 bases from J, the gap between germline ends came to 12 bases.